The clone carrying this T cell receptor beta chain was seen once. Trimming cost V 0 bases and J 5 bases, with 10 bases left between them. The CDR3 spans 15 residues. Germline CDR1 and CDR2: ENHRY and SYGVKD. The data stem from a study of pediatric ulcerative colitis. TCRdb's copy holds only in-frame clones and misses some; the assay was immunoSEQ multiplex PCR. The repertoire holds more than 50,000 clones, with 87% as singletons. The chain recombines TRBV10-3 with TRBJ1-4; D gene unclear. This sequence was found in a boy younger than 18 who was a control in a study of pediatric ulcerative colitis. The sequenced material came from blood. The CDR3 reads CAISESAGSNEKLFF. In DNA, the CDR3 is TGTGCCATCAGTGAGTCGGCAGGTAGCAATGAAAAACTGTTTTTT.